Sequencing of this T cell receptor beta chain was carried out in a study of blood T cell repertoires in COVID-19. Study summary: Acute and convalescent COVID-19 samples came from the United States, Italy and Spain. From T cells, B-cell-depleted T cells, or PBMCs came the material, which was cDNA or gDNA.

Authors' data handling: Estimation of nucleated cell counts was performed using reference gene primer amplification. Method: immunoSEQ multiplex PCR; TCRdb's copy keeps in-frame clones and lacks some. That table is the source of V, J and clone size, and D and trimming were worked out from the DNA. Among 250,000 to 300,000 clones listed, 88% were seen once. There are 14 residues in the CDR3. Germline loops: CDR1 LGHNA, CDR2 YNFKEQ. Deletions cut 2 bases from V and 3 bases from J, with 10 bases between. This TCR was sampled from a woman aged 25 to 39 who had recovered from COVID-19. The chain couples TRBV4-2 to TRBJ1-1; no clear D gene. The sample consisted of peripheral blood. The CDR3: CASSQRVGDTEAFF. DNA for the CDR3: TGTGCCAGCAGCCAAAGGGTCGGGGACACTGAAGCTTTCTTT.